This entry features one T cell receptor (beta chain) sequence. Its antigen remains undetermined. No much larger clone exists at a distance of one base, and base qualities are not known. Trimming at the junction amounts to 7 bases on V and 7 bases on J, and the germline ends lie 8 bases apart. Via the germline V gene, CDR1 is SGHTA and CDR2 FQGNSA. The CDR3 sequence holds 11 residues, the cysteine and phenylalanine included. Just CDR3 DNA is preserved here, 33 bases in frame from base 1. This sample was included in a study of radiation and T cells in renal cell carcinoma (dated by TCRdb to the early 2020s). At the level of the whole study: The samples were obtained from a clinical trial, where primary renal cell carcinomas were treated with 15 Gy stereotactic body radiation therapy and then removed by nephrectomy 4 weeks afterward. A total of 50 to 55 samples underwent TCR beta sequencing, made up of approximately 26 tumors and about 27 peripheral blood samples. Across all 50 or so samples, 4,016,671 unique CDR3 nucleotide sequences, encoding 2,658,974 unique CDR3 amino acid sequences, were identified. What the work shows at the level of the full study, not this receptor alone: In blood, the top tumor clonotypes increased from baseline to 2 weeks after radiation and then shrank by 4 weeks, which suggests a temporary expansion of tumor-resident clones. Because pretreatment tumor biopsies were not available, the study could not determine whether clonotypes were already present within the tumor at baseline. Because the trial had a single-armed design, the trial could not examine how radiation dose or scheduling affected the TCR repertoire. Changes in the blood repertoire were not tracked past 4 weeks after treatment.

Sample time point, as interpreted from the label and publication: blood 2 weeks post-SBRT. Reading the label with the study, this specimen's treatment or condition is: 15 Gy SBRT to primary tumor, nephrectomy 4 weeks later. To follow tumor-enriched clonotypes, serial peripheral blood was collected from radiation-treated patients at baseline and at 2 weeks and 4 weeks after SBRT. Renal cell carcinoma with clear cell pathology was present in all patients. Genomic DNA for TCR sequencing was prepared using the QIAamp DNA Blood Mini Kit (Qiagen). The analyses included just those samples that passed every quality control check. TCR beta libraries were generated from genomic DNA with the immunoSEQ kit, following the manufacturer's recommendations. For library preparation, a first multiplex PCR was performed with proprietary primers, followed by a second PCR in which unique barcodes were added, and bead cleanups were performed after each round. A positive control reaction and a negative control reaction, both provided in the kit, were run with every batch of samples. The final libraries were assessed on an Agilent 4200 TapeStation D1000 ScreenTape, pooled by volume, and quantified by qPCR. Sequencing was performed on an Illumina NextSeq500 using a MidOutput 150-cycle cartridge, with 156 Read1 cycles, 15 Index1 cycles, and the kit custom primers. The pooled library was loaded at roughly 0.94 pM with an approximately 21% PhiX control spike-in. In the source study's methods: Vendor-processed data were analyzed in R, with a clonotype defined as all T cells sharing the same CDR3 nucleotide sequence. For clone abundance analyses, frequencies were normalized to the 10,000 most abundant clones in each sample. Public T cell clones, which averaged fewer than five per sample, were excluded before analysis. Tumor-enriched clonotypes and baseline blood-enriched clonotypes were defined as those with an abundance difference of at least 32-fold between compartments. A beta-binomial differential abundance model was used to identify clonotypes that were expanded or contracted between blood time points. Similarity between tumor and blood repertoires was quantified using the Baroni-Urbani and Buser coefficient, and groups were compared with two-tailed Wilcoxon tests in R. The source is immuneACCESS, and TCRdb retained only in-frame sequences with V and J called. Part of the clones is not carried over; for the studies checked, unresolved V genes explain less than half of this, and the remainder is unexplained. From that table come the V and J calls and clone size; the DNA was used to work out D and trimming. This sample has around 76,000 clones in its table, and 82% of those were observed once. 5.5% to 7.5% of the sample lies in the top ten.

Sequencing was performed on blood, taken from a patient whose treatment included radiotherapy and nephrectomy. The receptor was derived from a man between 60 and 75 years old with renal cell carcinoma. The V gene is TRBV7-2 and the J gene is TRBJ2-1, with no D gene named confidently. CDR3 reads: CASNLGNEQFF. The DNA sequence is given as TGTGCCAGCAACCTTGGAAATGAGCAGTTCTTC. Extended through the reference TRBV7-2 and TRBJ2-1 proteins, this CDR3 yields the full variable domain: GAGVSQSPSNKVTEKGKDVELRCDPISGHTALYWYRQSLGQGLEFLIYFQGNSAPDKSGLPSDRFSAERTGGSVSTLTIQRTQQEDSAVYLCASNLGNEQFFGPGTRLTVL.